Below are 32 T cell receptor beta chains sequenced from a single sample in a study of cytomegalovirus exposure and HLA in healthy donors. Both 60 Vbeta primers and 13 Jbeta primers went into the PCR. Profiled with immunoSEQ multiplex PCR; TCRdb holds only in-frame clones, not every one. Of roughly 130,000 clones in the sample, roughly 68% were seen once. Sequenced: PBMCs. The receptors derive from a woman in her fifties or sixties in good health and CMV-seropositive.

This chain connects TRBV5-5 to TRBJ2-7; D is unclear. V lost 6 bases and J 0 bases, leaving 10 bases between the germline ends. CDR1 and CDR2 from the germline V gene are SGHKS and YYEKEE (reference sequence). The CDR3 covers 13 residues. CDR3 DNA: TGTGCCAGCACCCGGCGGAGCTCCTACGAGCAGTACTTC. Residues: CASTRRSSYEQYF.

This chain joins TRBV27 and TRBJ1-2, with unresolved D. Germline lookup yields CDR1 MNHEY and CDR2 SMNVEV (reference sequence). CDR3 length: 14 residues. Trimming took 7 bases from V and 6 from J, leaving 18 bases between them. CDR3 in amino acids: CASTPSGGLDGYTF. In nucleotides, the CDR3 is TGTGCCAGCACCCCCTCTGGCGGTTTGGATGGCTACACCTTC.

This clone was counted a few times. V and J are TRBV5-4 and TRBJ2-7, with D perhaps matching TRBD1 (6 bases). Trimming left V 0 bases short and J 7 bases short, with 20 bases between. CDR3 length: 16 amino acids. Germline V gives CDR1 SGHNT, CDR2 YYREEE (reference sequence). The CDR3 reads CASSLDVGGAVREQYF. The DNA for the CDR3 is TGTGCCAGCAGCTTGGATGTAGGGGGTGCGGTGCGGGAGCAGTACTTC.

The chain couples TRBV7-2 to TRBJ1-2; a weak D match, TRBD1 (5 bases). V was cut by 5 bases and J by 4 bases, with 14 bases left in between. The CDR3 contains 14 residues. Germline V gene data show CDR1 as SGHTA and CDR2 as FQGNSA. The CDR3 DNA is TGTGCCAGCAGCACGGGTGGGGGGGGCTATGGCTACACCTTC. This encodes CASSTGGGGYGYTF.

The chain links TRBV25-1 to TRBJ2-7, with 9 positions matching TRBD1. The CDR3 consists of 14 residues. V lost 6 bases and J lost 5; bases outside the gene matches: 8. Germline loops: CDR1 MGHDK, CDR2 SYGVNS. The CDR3 coding sequence is TGTGCCAGCAGCGGCCCCGGACAGGGGAACGAGCAGTACTTC. Its translation is CASSGPGQGNEQYF.

This chain connects TRBV5-6 to TRBJ1-3; D is uncertain. This CDR3 is 14 amino acids long. Germline lookup yields CDR1 SGHDT and CDR2 YYEEEE. The V end was cut by 2 bases, the J end by 0 bases, with 6 bases between. The CDR3 nucleotides read TGTGCCAGCAGCTTAACAGACTCTGGAAACACCATATATTTT. It codes for CASSLTDSGNTIYF. The whole variable domain, filled in from reference TRBV5-6 and TRBJ1-3, reads DAGVTQSPTHLIKTRGQQVTLRCSPKSGHDTVSWYQQALGQGPQFIFQYYEEEERQRGNFPDRFSGHQFPNYSSELNVNALLLGDSALYLCASSLTDSGNTIYFGEGSWLTVV.

The sample holds a few counts of this clone. The chain is built from TRBV19 and TRBJ2-7, with 8 bases lining up with TRBD1. This CDR3 spans 13 amino acids. The J segment lost 11 bases and the V segment lost 6 bases, leaving 12 bases of the junction unmatched. Germline values: CDR1 LNHDA, CDR2 SQIVND (reference sequence). The CDR3 DNA sequence: TGTGCCAGTAGGGGGGGCCCGACAGGGGCGGAGTACTTC. Translated, it gives CASRGGPTGAEYF.

The chain uses TRBV27 and TRBJ1-1, with a possible D match to TRBD1 (5 bases). V lost 5 bases and J lost 4, with 17 bases in between. CDR3 size: 15 residues. The germline CDR1 and CDR2 sequences are MNHEY and SMNVEV (reference sequence). The CDR3 reads CASSPDRGSGTEAFF. CDR3 sequence (DNA): TGTGCCAGCAGTCCCGACCGGGGGTCTGGCACTGAAGCTTTCTTT.

The chain joins TRBV7-9 to TRBJ1-1; no reliable D call. CDR3 length: 13 amino acids. V dropped 6 bases and J dropped 10 bases, with 18 bases sitting between them. Per the germline V gene, CDR1 is SEHNR and CDR2 is FQNEAQ (reference sequence). CDR3 in amino acids: CASSRSETERAFF. Here the CDR3 DNA reads TGTGCCAGCAGTCGGTCTGAGACGGAGAGAGCTTTCTTT.

In its sample, this clone was seen a few times. The rearrangement links TRBV20-1 to TRBJ2-5; TRBD1 might be the D (6 bases). Germline CDR1 DFQATT, CDR2 SNEGSKA (reference sequence). The germline V and J ends were trimmed by 8 bases and 5 bases, with 12 bases remaining between them. This CDR3 is 11 amino acids long. CDR3 nucleotide sequence: TGCAGTAAACAGGGCGGGGAGACCCAGTACTTC. This sequence encodes CSKQGGETQYF.

This sequence joins TRBV19 and TRBJ1-4; D not resolved. The CDR3 runs to 13 residues. The ends were cut back, 3 bases at V and 5 bases at J, with 7 bases in the middle. Looked up from germline, CDR1 is LNHDA and CDR2 is SQIVND (reference sequence). The CDR3 DNA follows: TGTGCCAGTAGTATCTTATCGAATGAAAAACTGTTTTTT. Protein product: CASSILSNEKLFF. The variable domain in full, completed from reference TRBV19 and TRBJ1-4, reads DGGITQSPKYLFRKEGQNVTLSCEQNLNHDAMYWYRQDPGQGLRLIYYSQIVNDFQKGDIAEGYSVSREKKESFPLTVTSAQKNPTAFYLCASSILSNEKLFFGSGTQLSVL.

The chain has TRBV18 and TRBJ2-1; 12 bases fit TRBD1. Germline V gives CDR1 KGHSH, CDR2 LQKENI. Trimming removed 3 bases from V and 5 bases from J; junction bases left unmatched: 8. The CDR3 is 17 residues long. Here the CDR3 DNA reads TGTGCCAGCTCACCGCTACCGGGACAGGGGGCTCACAATGAGCAGTTCTTC. Translation gives CASSPLPGQGAHNEQFF. Full variable domain (missing parts from reference TRBV18 and TRBJ2-1): NAGVMQNPRHLVRRRGQEARLRCSPMKGHSHVYWYRQLPEEGLKFMVYLQKENIIDESGMPKERFSAEFPKEGPSILRIQQVVRGDSAAYFCASSPLPGQGAHNEQFFGPGTRLTVL.

This clone was picked up a small number of times. The genes are TRBV5-1 and TRBJ1-1, with a possible D match to TRBD1 (6 bases). The V gene lost 0 bases and the J gene lost 2 bases, with 8 bases spanning the gap. The CDR3 runs 14 residues. The germline CDR1 and CDR2 sequences are SGHRS and YFSETQ. The CDR3 protein is CASSLAGDNTEAFF. CDR3 nucleotide sequence: TGCGCCAGCAGCTTGGCAGGGGATAACACTGAAGCTTTCTTT.

On this clone: An end of the junction does not agree with germline; a read error may underlie this. The V call is TRBV2, the J call TRBJ1-1; 7 bases are a match to TRBD1. CDR1 and CDR2 (germline): SNHLY, FYNNEI. The CDR3 runs to 13 residues. CDR3 region: CASSEDRATEAFF. The CDR3 DNA follows: TGTGCCAGCAGCGAAGACAGGGCCACTGAAGCTTTCTTT. Full variable domain (missing parts from reference TRBV2 and TRBJ1-1): EPEVTQTPSHQVTQMGQEVILRCVPISNHLYFYWYRQILGQKVEFLVSFYNNEISEKSEIFDDQFSVERPDGSNFTLKIRSTKLEDSAMYFCASSEDRATEAFFGQGTRLTVV.

CDR3 bases: TGTGCCAGCAGTCGAGACCGGGGTGGCGAGCAGTACTTC. This encodes CASSRDRGGEQYF. The rearrangement uses TRBV5-6 and TRBJ2-7; TRBD2 is a possible D gene (5 bases). Germline-derived CDR1 and CDR2 are SGHDT and YYEEEE. V was trimmed by 5 bases and J by 6 bases, leaving 15 bases between them. CDR3 length: 13 residues. The whole variable domain, remainder taken from reference TRBV5-6 and TRBJ2-7, is DAGVTQSPTHLIKTRGQQVTLRCSPKSGHDTVSWYQQALGQGPQFIFQYYEEEERQRGNFPDRFSGHQFPNYSSELNVNALLLGDSALYLCASSRDRGGEQYFGPGTRLTVT.

As for this clone: One end of the junction is discordant with germline, which a read error may explain. The chain combines TRBV5-6 with TRBJ2-7; TRBD1 agrees at 7 bases. Germline CDR1 SGHDT, CDR2 YYEEEE. This CDR3 is built from 12 residues. CDR3 amino acids: CANSRQGYEQYF. The CDR3 nucleotides are TGTGCCAACAGCCGACAGGGCTACGAGCAGTACTTC.

This rearrangement joins TRBV2 to TRBJ2-5, with D tentatively TRBD1 (5 bases). In germline, CDR1 is SNHLY, CDR2 FYNNEI. This CDR3 spans 14 amino acids. The V end lost 8 bases, the J end lost 5 bases, and 18 bases lay between the germline ends. The CDR3 DNA follows: TGTGCCAGCGGGGCCAGGTTCGGTGGGGAGACCCAGTACTTC. Translating gives CASGARFGGETQYF.

CDR3 region: CASSDTYEQYF. The CDR3 nucleotides are TGTGCCAGCAGTGACACTTACGAGCAGTACTTC. The J gene is TRBJ2-7, the V gene TRBV2; unclear D gene. The V and J ends lost 3 bases and 4 bases respectively, with 4 bases between them. Germline CDR1 SNHLY, CDR2 FYNNEI. This CDR3 comprises 11 residues. The full variable domain, completed using reference TRBV2 and TRBJ2-7, is EPEVTQTPSHQVTQMGQEVILRCVPISNHLYFYWYRQILGQKVEFLVSFYNNEISEKSEIFDDQFSVERPDGSNFTLKIRSTKLEDSAMYFCASSDTYEQYFGPGTRLTVT.

J is TRBJ2-5 and V is TRBV6-5, with 7 bases fitting TRBD1. The CDR3 contains 16 residues. The germline CDR1 and CDR2 sequences are MNHEY and SVGAGI. Unmatched junction bases numbered 8, after V lost 4 bases and J lost 0 bases. The CDR3 is CASSLDRAWNQETQYF. Here the CDR3 DNA reads TGTGCCAGCAGTTTAGACAGGGCTTGGAACCAAGAGACCCAGTACTTC.

J is TRBJ2-4 and V is TRBV7-2; D possibly corresponds to TRBD1 (5 bases). The ends were cut back, 3 bases at V and 6 bases at J, with 9 bases in the middle. CDR1 is SGHTA, CDR2 FQGNSA, per germline. CDR3 length: 13 residues. CDR3 sequence: CASSLGHGNIQYF. As DNA, the CDR3 is TGTGCCAGCAGCTTGGGGCATGGAAACATTCAGTACTTC.

In DNA form, the CDR3 reads TGTGCCAGCAGCTGGGGACAGGGGAGGTCCGGGGAGCTGTTTTTT. This codes for CASSWGQGRSGELFF. The chain recombines TRBV27 with TRBJ2-2; 10 nucleotides align to TRBD1. Germline trimming cut 6 bases from V and 6 bases from J; bases unmatched to any gene: 7. Germline CDR1 is MNHEY and CDR2 is SMNVEV (reference sequence). The CDR3 totals 15 residues.

This clone showed up just a few times. V and J are TRBV14 and TRBJ1-2; D is unresolved. V gave up 4 bases and J gave up 4 bases, with 10 bases separating them. The germline CDR1 and CDR2 sequences are SGHDN and FVKESK. The CDR3 has 13 residues. The CDR3 DNA follows: TGTGCCAGCAGCCTATCCCCCCTCTATGGCTACACCTTC. It yields the protein CASSLSPLYGYTF.

The rearrangement joins TRBV30 to TRBJ1-1; the D is unclear. CDR3 size: 12 residues. Trimming removed 2 bases from V and 4 bases from J, with 8 bases in between. The germline V gene encodes CDR1 GTSNPN and CDR2 SVGIG (reference sequence). Here the CDR3 DNA reads TGTGCCTGGAGTCCTACGAGCACTGAAGCTTTCTTT. Translated: CAWSPTSTEAFF.

The J gene is TRBJ2-3, the V gene TRBV29-1; 8 bases map to TRBD1. Germline V gives CDR1 SQVTM, CDR2 ANQGSEA. The CDR3 has 15 residues. With V trimmed by 4 bases and J by 2 bases, 8 bases remained unmatched. CDR3 loop: CSVAGQGGYTDTQYF. CDR3 in DNA: TGCAGCGTTGCAGGACAGGGTGGGTACACAGATACGCAGTATTTT.

This clone was found a few times. The rearrangement uses TRBV6-1 and TRBJ1-2, with TRBD1 identical over 11 bases. Germline CDR1 MNHNS, CDR2 SASEGT. This CDR3 region has 13 residues. V lost 8 bases to trimming and J lost 3 bases; unmatched junction nucleotides: 2. This CDR3 is CASGQGADYGYTF. CDR3 bases: TGTGCCAGCGGACAGGGGGCAGACTATGGCTACACCTTC.

This clone was counted between two and nine times. The J gene is TRBJ1-5, the V gene TRBV15; weak D call: TRBD1 (5 bases). Germline loops: CDR1 LNHNV, CDR2 YYDKDF (reference sequence). Trimming left V 4 bases short and J 6 bases short, with 16 bases between. This CDR3 region has 15 residues. The CDR3 sequence: CATSMDDSSGQPQHF. In nucleotides, the CDR3 is TGTGCCACCAGCATGGACGACAGTAGCGGTCAGCCCCAGCATTTT.

The V gene is TRBV2, the J gene TRBJ1-5; D remains ambiguous. Germline loops: CDR1 SNHLY, CDR2 FYNNEI. The CDR3 is made up of 15 amino acids. Deletions cut 8 bases from V and 6 bases from J, with 20 bases between. The CDR3 region has the DNA TGTGCCAGCTCGGCAGAAGCTTTGAGGAGTCAGCCCCAGCATTTT. It is translated as CASSAEALRSQPQHF.

The J gene is TRBJ1-5, the V gene TRBV9; D remains unclear. The V end was cut by 0 bases, the J end by 7 bases, with 8 bases between. Germline V lookup: CDR1 SGDLS, CDR2 YYNGEE. This CDR3 comprises 13 residues. The CDR3 protein is CASSVGPRQPQHF. CDR3 bases: TGTGCCAGCAGCGTAGGGCCCAGACAGCCCCAGCATTTT.

This clone was found a few times. The chain employs TRBV19 and TRBJ2-4; 7 bases map to TRBD1. The CDR3 is made up of 17 amino acids. Germline V gene lookup returns CDR1 LNHDA and CDR2 SQIVND (reference sequence). Losses at the gene ends were 2 bases for V and 4 bases for J; bases not matched to a gene: 11. The CDR3 sequence is CASSIHMRGRTKNIQYF. The DNA for the CDR3 is TGTGCCAGTAGTATACACATGAGGGGGCGGACTAAAAACATTCAGTACTTC.

V is TRBV6-5 and J is TRBJ1-2, with D uncertain. This CDR3 comprises 14 residues. V lost 6 bases to trimming and J lost 8 bases, with 19 bases between them. Germline assignment: CDR1 MNHEY and CDR2 SVGAGI. Written as DNA, the CDR3 is TGTGCCAGCAGCCGCGACCCGGGAGGTTACGGCTACACCTTC. As protein: CASSRDPGGYGYTF.

This rearrangement joins TRBV12-5 to TRBJ2-7; 7 bases align to TRBD1. Germline V gene data show CDR1 as LGHNT and CDR2 as FRNRAP. Unmatched junction bases numbered 10, after V lost 9 bases and J lost 5 bases. The CDR3 is 13 amino acids. The CDR3 loop is CASANTQGNEQYF. CDR3 DNA: TGTGCTAGCGCTAATACACAGGGGAACGAGCAGTACTTC. The full variable domain, its missing parts supplied by reference TRBV12-5 and TRBJ2-7, is DARVTQTPRHKVTEMGQEVTMRCQPILGHNTVFWYRQTMMQGLELLAYFRNRAPLDDSGMPKDRFSAEMPDATLATLKIQPSEPRDSAVYFCASANTQGNEQYFGPGTRLTVT.

The CDR3 here is CASSLFQRADNEQFF. The DNA of the CDR3 is TGCGCCAGCAGCTTGTTCCAGCGGGCCGACAATGAGCAGTTCTTC. The V call is TRBV5-1, the J call TRBJ2-1; D is possibly TRBD2 (6 bases). Germline V gives CDR1 SGHRS, CDR2 YFSETQ. The CDR3 consists of 15 residues. Between the trimmed V and J ends, which lost 1 base and 5 bases, there was a span of 13 bases.